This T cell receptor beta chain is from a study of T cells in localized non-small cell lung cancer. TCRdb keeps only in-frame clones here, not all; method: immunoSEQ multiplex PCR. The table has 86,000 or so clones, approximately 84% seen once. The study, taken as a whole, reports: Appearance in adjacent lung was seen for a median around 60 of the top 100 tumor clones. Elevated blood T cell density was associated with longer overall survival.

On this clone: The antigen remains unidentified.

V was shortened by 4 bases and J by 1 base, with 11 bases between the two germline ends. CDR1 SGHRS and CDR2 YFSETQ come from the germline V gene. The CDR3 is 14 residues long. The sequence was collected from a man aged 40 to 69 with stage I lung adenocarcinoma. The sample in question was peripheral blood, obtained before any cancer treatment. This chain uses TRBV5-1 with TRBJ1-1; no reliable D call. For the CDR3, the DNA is TGCGCCAGCAGCCTGACCCAAACGAACACTGAAGCTTTCTTT. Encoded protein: CASSLTQTNTEAFF.